This T cell receptor beta chain was recorded in a study of T cells in Graves' hyperthyroidism and ophthalmopathy. Across the whole study: The authors collected peripheral blood at initial diagnosis, before any treatment. The study, taken as a whole, reports: In the blood, most expanded thyroid clonotypes above 0.001 appeared as well.

Stable Graves' hyperthyroidism denoted no ophthalmopathy progression over 18 months. This clonotype was counted at least ten times. Its antigen is not identified. RNA transcripts served as the template for amplifying TCR beta CDR3 regions. In the first-round RT-PCR of the TCR CDR3, the HTBI primer set was used. Each CDR3 protein gets one entry after TCRdb re-called the multiplex PCR reads with MiXCR. The data show about 360,000 distinct CDR3 sequences, 13% seen once. The material sequenced was blood. The sequence derives from a woman between 18 and 29 years old with Graves' hyperthyroidism.

In nucleotides, the CDR3 is TGTGCCAGCAGCGGTCCGGCTAGCGGGAGCGGGACAGATACGCAGTATTTT. Protein: CASSGPASGSGTDTQYF. The chain uses TRBV7-3 and TRBJ2-3; 10 bases are a match to TRBD2. CDR3 length equals 17 residues. Per germline, CDR1 SGHTA and CDR2 FQGTGA. The V and J ends lost 5 bases and 3 bases, in that order; junction bases with no gene match: 11.